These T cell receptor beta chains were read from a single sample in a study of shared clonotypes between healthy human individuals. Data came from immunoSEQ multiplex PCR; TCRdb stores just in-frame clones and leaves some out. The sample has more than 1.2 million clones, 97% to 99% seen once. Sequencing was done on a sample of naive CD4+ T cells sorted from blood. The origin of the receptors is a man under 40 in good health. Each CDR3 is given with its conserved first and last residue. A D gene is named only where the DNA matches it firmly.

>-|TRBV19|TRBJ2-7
TGTGCCAGTAGTCACCGCGGGGAAGAGTGGACATACTACGAGCAGTACTTC
CASSHRGEEWTYYEQYF
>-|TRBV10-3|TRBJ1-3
TGTGCCATCAGAGGACAGACTGGAAACACCATATATTTT
CAIRGQTGNTIYF
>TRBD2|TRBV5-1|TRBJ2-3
TGCGCCAGCAGCTTGGGTAGCGGGGCGGATACGCAGTATTTT
CASSLGSGADTQYF
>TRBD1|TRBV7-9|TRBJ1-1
TGTGCCAGCAGTGAAGGAGACAGGGTAAGGGCCACTGAAGCTTTCTTT
CASSEGDRVRATEAFF
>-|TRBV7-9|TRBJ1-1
TGTGCCAGCAGCTTAAAGAGCCCTGGGAATACTGAAGCTTTCTTT
CASSLKSPGNTEAFF
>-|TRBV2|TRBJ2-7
TGTGCCAGCCATTTACTGTACGAGCAGTACTTC
CASHLLYEQYF
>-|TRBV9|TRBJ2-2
TGTGCCAGCAGCGTAGAATGGCGGACGAACACCGGGGAGCTGTTTTTT
CASSVEWRTNTGELFF
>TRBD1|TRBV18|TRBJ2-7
TGTGCCAGCTCACCTTCGGGACAGGAAGACTACGAGCAGTACTTC
CASSPSGQEDYEQYF
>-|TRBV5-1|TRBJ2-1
TGCGCCAGCAGCTTGGAGGTTTTGATGGTGTACAATGAGCAGTTCTTC
CASSLEVLMVYNEQFF
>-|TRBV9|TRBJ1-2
TGTGCCAGCAGCGAACCCGGGAGCCCCAGTTTTAACTATGGCTACACCTTC
CASSEPGSPSFNYGYTF
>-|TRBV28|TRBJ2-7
TGTGCCAGCGACTTTATAGAGCAGTACTTC
CASDFIEQYF
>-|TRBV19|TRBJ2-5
TGTGCCAGTAGTATGTCCCGGGTTCGGGAGACCCAGTACTTC
CASSMSRVRETQYF
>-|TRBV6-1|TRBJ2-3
TGTGCCAGCAGTGAAAGTTTTGGGTGGGCAGATACGCAGTATTTT
CASSESFGWADTQYF
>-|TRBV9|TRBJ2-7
TGTGCCAGCAGCGTAGGGGGCAGTTCCTACGAGCAGTACTTC
CASSVGGSSYEQYF
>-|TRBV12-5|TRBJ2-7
TGTGCTAGTGGTTTTCCCAAGAGCGAGCAGTACTTC
CASGFPKSEQYF
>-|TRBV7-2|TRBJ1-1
TGTGCCAGCAGCTTGGGACGGACGCTTCGGGGTGGAGCTTTCTTT
CASSLGRTLRGGAFF